Listed here are 15 T cell receptor beta chains from one sample, sequenced in a study of graft-versus-host responses after intestinal transplantation. Only in-frame clones appear in the TCRdb table, and some are missing; sequencing was by immunoSEQ multiplex PCR. The top ten clones hold roughly 6.3% of a sample with roughly 70,000 clones, over 85% of them seen once. The sequences come from bone marrow, collected less than 750 days after intestinal transplantation. These TCRs come from a human patient who received an intestinal transplant, so some T cells may come from the graft donor.

This sequence joins TRBV29-1 and TRBJ1-1; D not certain. Trimming removed 8 bases from V and 2 bases from J, with 15 bases in between. This CDR3 is built from 13 residues. Germline V gives CDR1 SQVTM, CDR2 ANQGSEA. CDR3 coding DNA: TGCAGCCCCCAACGAAGGTTTAACACTGAAGCTTTCTTT. The encoded protein is CSPQRRFNTEAFF.

CDR3 amino acids: CASSFEAGSTEAFF. The CDR3 DNA reads as TGTGCCAGCAGCTTTGAGGCCGGGTCTACTGAAGCTTTCTTT. The chain combines TRBV11-1 with TRBJ1-1; unclear D gene. Germline V lookup: CDR1 SGHAT, CDR2 FQDESV (reference sequence). V gave up 3 bases and J gave up 5 bases, with 13 bases separating them. The CDR3 runs to 14 residues.

V gene TRBV10-1 combines with J gene TRBJ2-3; D call uncertain. This CDR3 comprises 12 residues. The germline CDR1 and CDR2 sequences are WNHNN and SYGVQD (reference sequence). V was cut by 2 bases and J by 6 bases, with 6 bases left in between. DNA of the CDR3: TGCGCCAGCAGTGAGAATGGGGATACGCAGTATTTT. Amino acids: CASSENGDTQYF.

The rearrangement links TRBV13 to TRBJ1-2, with D perhaps TRBD1 (5 bases). The V gene's germline CDR1 is PRHDT and CDR2 FYEKMQ (reference sequence). CDR3 length equals 15 residues. V was shortened by 3 bases and J by 5 bases, with 16 bases between the two germline ends. The CDR3 nucleotides are TGTGCCAGCAGCTTCCCCTATAGTCAGGGTTATGGCTACACCTTC. It is translated as CASSFPYSQGYGYTF.

J is TRBJ2-7 and V is TRBV30; 10 bases map to TRBD1. Germline V gene lookup returns CDR1 GTSNPN and CDR2 SVGIG (reference sequence). The trim removed 3 bases at V and 2 bases at J, leaving 7 bases unmatched. This CDR3 is built from 15 residues. In nucleotides, the CDR3 is TGTGCCTGGAGCGACAGGACAGGGGGAACCTACGAGCAGTACTTC. It translates to CAWSDRTGGTYEQYF. Full variable domain (rest looked up from reference TRBV30 and TRBJ2-7): SQTIHQWPATLVQPVGSPLSLECTVEGTSNPNLYWYRQAAGRGLQLLFYSVGIGQISSEVPQNLSASRPQDRQFILSSKKLLLSDSGFYLCAWSDRTGGTYEQYFGPGTRLTVT.

The rearrangement uses TRBV5-1 and TRBJ2-7; 9 bases fit TRBD1. Germline assignment: CDR1 SGHRS and CDR2 YFSETQ. V shed 0 bases, J shed 3 bases, and the junction held 4 bases outside the gene matches. This CDR3 has 15 residues. The CDR3 region has the DNA TGCGCCAGCAGCTTGGGGGGGACAGGGAGCTACGAGCAGTACTTC. Translated, it gives CASSLGGTGSYEQYF.

The chain recombines TRBV9 with TRBJ2-5; 9 positions match TRBD1. Germline trimming cut 2 bases from V and 1 base from J; bases unmatched to any gene: 6. Germline-derived CDR1 and CDR2 are SGDLS and YYNGEE. The CDR3 loop spans 16 amino acids. In DNA, the CDR3 is TGTGCCAGCAGCGTCAGGACAGGGGCCTCCCAAGAGACCCAGTACTTC. This gives the protein CASSVRTGASQETQYF.

The DNA of the CDR3 is TGTGCCATCAGTGACATTCTAGCGGGGGCCACAGATACGCAGTATTTT. Protein sequence: CAISDILAGATDTQYF. V is TRBV10-3 and J is TRBJ2-3; 10 positions match TRBD2. The CDR3 loop spans 16 amino acids. V shed 3 bases, J shed 2 bases, and the junction held 5 bases outside the gene matches. CDR1 ENHRY and CDR2 SYGVKD come from the germline V gene.

The V call is TRBV11-2, the J call TRBJ2-2, with 7 bases fitting TRBD2. J gave up 9 bases and V 5 bases, and 9 bases lay outside the gene matches. Germline CDR1 SGHAT, CDR2 FQNNGV. The CDR3 contains 14 residues. The CDR3 is CASSPWDYPRELFF. The CDR3 DNA follows: TGTGCCAGCAGCCCCTGGGACTACCCCCGGGAGCTGTTTTTT.

The CDR3 DNA reads as TGTGCCAGCAGCGGATTACAGGGGGCCCAAGAGACCCAGTACTTC. Protein product: CASSGLQGAQETQYF. The J gene is TRBJ2-5, the V gene TRBV9, with 9 bases fitting TRBD1. The length of the CDR3 is 15 residues. V gave up 3 bases and J gave up 1 base; unmatched junction bases: 4. Germline CDR1 reads SGDLS; CDR2 reads YYNGEE.

In its sample, this clone was seen a few times. This chain joins TRBV9 and TRBJ2-1; 7 positions agree with TRBD2. Per germline, CDR1 SGDLS and CDR2 YYNGEE. Trimming took 2 bases from V and 11 from J; bases not matched to a gene: 7. CDR3 size: 13 residues. This CDR3 is CASSVTQRDKQFF. The DNA of the CDR3 is TGTGCCAGCAGCGTCACCCAGCGGGATAAGCAGTTCTTC.

This chain uses TRBV6-5 with TRBJ2-1; D remains ambiguous. The V gene's germline CDR1 is MNHEY and CDR2 SVGAGI. The length of the CDR3 is 15 residues. The germline V and J ends were trimmed by 2 bases and 4 bases, with 12 bases remaining between them. CDR3 nucleotides: TGTGCCAGCAGTTACGGCCCCGAGAGATACAATGAGCAGTTCTTC. The encoded protein is CASSYGPERYNEQFF.

Only a few counts were recorded for this clone. The gene calls are TRBV19 and TRBJ1-5; D not certain. The CDR3 is 18 residues long. Germline V gives CDR1 LNHDA, CDR2 SQIVND (reference sequence). The V gene lost 2 bases and the J gene lost 2 bases, with 19 bases spanning the gap. The CDR3 nucleotides read TGTGCCAGTAGTATACTCCCCTTGGTGCCGGGAGGCAATCAGCCCCAGCATTTT. Its translation: CASSILPLVPGGNQPQHF.

The chain is built from TRBV6-6 and TRBJ1-2; 9 bases are shared with TRBD1. CDR1 MNHNY and CDR2 SVGAGI come from the germline V gene (reference sequence). The CDR3 is made up of 14 amino acids. Trimming took 4 bases from V and 2 from J; bases not matched to a gene: 2. CDR3 DNA: TGTGCCAGCAGTTGGGGACAGGGAAACTATGGCTACACCTTC. Protein: CASSWGQGNYGYTF.

As DNA, the CDR3 is TGTGCCAGCAGCTTAGCGGCGGCTGAGACCCAGTACTTC. It translates to CASSLAAAETQYF. The rearrangement links TRBV7-6 to TRBJ2-5; D is uncertain. The CDR3 runs 13 residues. V lost 0 bases and J lost 5, with 7 bases in between. Looked up from germline, CDR1 is SGHVS and CDR2 is FNYEAQ.